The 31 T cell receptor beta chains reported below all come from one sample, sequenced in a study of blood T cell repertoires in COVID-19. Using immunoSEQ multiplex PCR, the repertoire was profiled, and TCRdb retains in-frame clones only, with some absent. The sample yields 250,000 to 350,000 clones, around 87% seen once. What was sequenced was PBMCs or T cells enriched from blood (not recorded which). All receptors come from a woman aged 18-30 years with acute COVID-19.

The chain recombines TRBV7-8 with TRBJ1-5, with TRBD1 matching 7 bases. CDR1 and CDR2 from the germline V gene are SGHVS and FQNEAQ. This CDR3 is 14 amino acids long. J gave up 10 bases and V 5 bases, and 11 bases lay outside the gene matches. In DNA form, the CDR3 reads TGTGCCAGCAGCGTTGGGACAGCCAGGGGCCCCCAGCATTTT. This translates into CASSVGTARGPQHF.

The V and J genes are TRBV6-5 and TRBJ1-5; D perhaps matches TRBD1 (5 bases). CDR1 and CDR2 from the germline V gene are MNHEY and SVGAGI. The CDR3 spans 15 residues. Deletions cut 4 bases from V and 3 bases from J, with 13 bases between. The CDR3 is CASSFTKGLNQPQHF. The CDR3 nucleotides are TGTGCCAGCAGTTTCACAAAGGGACTCAATCAGCCCCAGCATTTT.

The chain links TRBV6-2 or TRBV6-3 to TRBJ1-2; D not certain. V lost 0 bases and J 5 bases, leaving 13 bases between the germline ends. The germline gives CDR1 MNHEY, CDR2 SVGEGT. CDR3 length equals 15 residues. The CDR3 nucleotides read TGTGCCAGCAGTTACTCGCGTTCTGGAGGTTATGGCTACACCTTC. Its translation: CASSYSRSGGYGYTF.

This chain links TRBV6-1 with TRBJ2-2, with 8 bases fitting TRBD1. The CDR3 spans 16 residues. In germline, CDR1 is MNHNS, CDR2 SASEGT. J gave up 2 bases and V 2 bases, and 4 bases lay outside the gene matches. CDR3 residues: CASSEFGTGNTGELFF. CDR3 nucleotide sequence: TGTGCCAGCAGTGAATTCGGGACAGGCAACACCGGGGAGCTGTTTTTT.

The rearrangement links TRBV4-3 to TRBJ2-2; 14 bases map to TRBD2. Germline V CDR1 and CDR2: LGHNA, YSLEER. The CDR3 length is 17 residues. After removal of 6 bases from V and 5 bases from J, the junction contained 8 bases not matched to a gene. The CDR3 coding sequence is TGCGCCAGCAGTCTAGGGACTAGCGGGAGTGGGACCGGGGAGCTGTTTTTT. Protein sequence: CASSLGTSGSGTGELFF.

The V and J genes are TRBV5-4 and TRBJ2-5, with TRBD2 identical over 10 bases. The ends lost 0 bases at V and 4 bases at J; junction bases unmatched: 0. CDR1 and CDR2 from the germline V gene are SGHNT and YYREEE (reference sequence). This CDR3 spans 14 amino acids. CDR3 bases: TGTGCCAGCAGCTTGGCTAGCGGGAGAGAGACCCAGTACTTC. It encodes CASSLASGRETQYF.

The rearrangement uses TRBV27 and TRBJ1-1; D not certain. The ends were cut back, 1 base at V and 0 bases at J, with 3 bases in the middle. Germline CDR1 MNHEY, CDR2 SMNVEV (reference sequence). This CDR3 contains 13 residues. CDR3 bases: TGTGCCAGCAGTTTATTCATGAACACTGAAGCTTTCTTT. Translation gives CASSLFMNTEAFF.

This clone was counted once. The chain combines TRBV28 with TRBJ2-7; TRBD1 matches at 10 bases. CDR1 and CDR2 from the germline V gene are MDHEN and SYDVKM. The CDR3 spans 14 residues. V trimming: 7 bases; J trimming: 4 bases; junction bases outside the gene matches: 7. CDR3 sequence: CASIQTGGNYEQYF. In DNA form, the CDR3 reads TGTGCCAGCATCCAGACAGGGGGCAATTACGAGCAGTACTTC.

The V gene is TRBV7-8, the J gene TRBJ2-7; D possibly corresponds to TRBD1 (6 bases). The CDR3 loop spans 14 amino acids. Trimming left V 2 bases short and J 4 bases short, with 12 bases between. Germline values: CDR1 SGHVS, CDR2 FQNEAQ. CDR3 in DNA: TGTGCCAGCAGCTTAAGGCAGGGGTGGTACGAGCAGTACTTC. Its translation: CASSLRQGWYEQYF. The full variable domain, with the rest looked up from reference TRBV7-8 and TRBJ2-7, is GAGVSQSPRYKVAKRGQDVALRCDPISGHVSLFWYQQALGQGPEFLTYFQNEAQLDKSGLPSDRFFAERPEGSVSTLKIQRTQQEDSAVYLCASSLRQGWYEQYFGPGTRLTVT.

The CDR3 is CASSSPRQGYTGELFF. The CDR3, as DNA: TGTGCCAGCAGTTCCCCTCGACAGGGGTACACCGGGGAGCTGTTTTTT. The chain joins TRBV28 to TRBJ2-2, with 8 positions matching TRBD1. Germline CDR1 reads MDHEN; CDR2 reads SYDVKM. There are 16 residues in the CDR3. V was clipped by 4 bases and J by 3 bases; unmatched bases: 7.

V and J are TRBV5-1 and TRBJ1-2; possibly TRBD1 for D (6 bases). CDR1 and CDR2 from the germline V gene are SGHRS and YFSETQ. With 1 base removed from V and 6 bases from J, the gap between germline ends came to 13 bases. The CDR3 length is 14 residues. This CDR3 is CASSLSQGSDGYTF. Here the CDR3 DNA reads TGCGCCAGCAGCTTGAGTCAGGGGAGTGATGGCTACACCTTC.

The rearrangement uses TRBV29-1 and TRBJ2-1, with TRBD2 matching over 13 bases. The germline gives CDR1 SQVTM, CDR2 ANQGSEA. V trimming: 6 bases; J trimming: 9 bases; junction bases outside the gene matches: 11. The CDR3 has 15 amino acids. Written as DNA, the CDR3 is TGCAGCGTCCGTGGGGGGACTAGCGGGATAAGTGAGCAGTTCTTC. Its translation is CSVRGGTSGISEQFF.

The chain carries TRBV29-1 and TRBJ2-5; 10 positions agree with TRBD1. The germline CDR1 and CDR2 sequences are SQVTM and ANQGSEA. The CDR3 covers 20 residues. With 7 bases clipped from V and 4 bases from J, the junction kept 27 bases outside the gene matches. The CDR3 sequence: CSGRGFRDRGGVFGRETQYF. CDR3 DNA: TGCAGCGGGAGGGGTTTCCGGGACAGGGGAGGCGTTTTCGGTCGAGAGACCCAGTACTTC.

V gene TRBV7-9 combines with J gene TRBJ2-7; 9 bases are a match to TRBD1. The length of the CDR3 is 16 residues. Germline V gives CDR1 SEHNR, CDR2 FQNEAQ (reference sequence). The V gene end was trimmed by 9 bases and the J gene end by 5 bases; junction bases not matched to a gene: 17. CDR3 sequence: CASVGTGNWERDEQYF. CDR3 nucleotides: TGTGCCAGTGTCGGGACAGGGAATTGGGAGCGGGACGAGCAGTACTTC.

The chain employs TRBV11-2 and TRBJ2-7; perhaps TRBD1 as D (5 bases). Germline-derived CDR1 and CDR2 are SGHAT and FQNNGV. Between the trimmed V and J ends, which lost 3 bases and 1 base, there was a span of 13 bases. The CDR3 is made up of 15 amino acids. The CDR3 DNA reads TGTGCCAGCAGCTTTGCTACAGGTACTTCCTACGAGCAGTACTTC. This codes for CASSFATGTSYEQYF.

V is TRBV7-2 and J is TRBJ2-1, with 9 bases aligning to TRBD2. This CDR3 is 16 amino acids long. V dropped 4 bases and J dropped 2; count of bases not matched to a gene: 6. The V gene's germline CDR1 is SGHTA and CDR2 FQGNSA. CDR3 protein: CASSSKREAPYNEQFF. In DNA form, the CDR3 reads TGTGCCAGCAGCTCAAAGCGGGAGGCCCCCTACAATGAGCAGTTCTTC. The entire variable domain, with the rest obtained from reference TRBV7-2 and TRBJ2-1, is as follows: GAGVSQSPSNKVTEKGKDVELRCDPISGHTALYWYRQSLGQGLEFLIYFQGNSAPDKSGLPSDRFSAERTGGSVSTLTIQRTQQEDSAVYLCASSSKREAPYNEQFFGPGTRLTVL.

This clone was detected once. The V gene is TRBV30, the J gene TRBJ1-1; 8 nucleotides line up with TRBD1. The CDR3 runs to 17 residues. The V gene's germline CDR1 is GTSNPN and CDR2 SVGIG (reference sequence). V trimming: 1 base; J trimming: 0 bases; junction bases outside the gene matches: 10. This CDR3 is CAWSANGQGTLNTEAFF. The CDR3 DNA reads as TGTGCCTGGAGTGCAAATGGACAGGGCACCCTGAACACTGAAGCTTTCTTT.

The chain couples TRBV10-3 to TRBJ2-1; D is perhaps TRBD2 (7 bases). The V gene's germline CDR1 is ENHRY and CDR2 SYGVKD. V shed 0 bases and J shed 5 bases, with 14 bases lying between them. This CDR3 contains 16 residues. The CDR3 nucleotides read TGTGCCATCAGTGAGTCGAGGGGGGGTCCGGACAATGAGCAGTTCTTC. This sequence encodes CAISESRGGPDNEQFF.

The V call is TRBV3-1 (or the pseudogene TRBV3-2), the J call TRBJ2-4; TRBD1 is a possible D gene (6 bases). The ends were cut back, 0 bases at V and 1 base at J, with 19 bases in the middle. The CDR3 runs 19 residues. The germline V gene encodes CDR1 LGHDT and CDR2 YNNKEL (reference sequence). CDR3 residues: CASSQEGLKGVTAKNIQYF. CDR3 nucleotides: TGTGCCAGCAGCCAAGAGGGGCTGAAGGGGGTGACGGCCAAAAACATTCAGTACTTC.

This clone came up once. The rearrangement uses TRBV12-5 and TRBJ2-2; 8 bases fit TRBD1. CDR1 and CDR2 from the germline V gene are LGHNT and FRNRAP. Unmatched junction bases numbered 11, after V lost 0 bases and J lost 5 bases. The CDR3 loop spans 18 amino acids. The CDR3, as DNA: TGTGCTAGTGGTTTGGTACAAGATGGCAGGGGGCCGACCGGGGAGCTGTTTTTT. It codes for CASGLVQDGRGPTGELFF.

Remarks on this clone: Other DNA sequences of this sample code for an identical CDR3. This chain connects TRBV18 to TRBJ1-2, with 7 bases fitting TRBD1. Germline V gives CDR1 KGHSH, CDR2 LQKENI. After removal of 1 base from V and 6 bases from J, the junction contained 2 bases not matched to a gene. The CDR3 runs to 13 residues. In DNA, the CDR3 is TGTGCCAGCTCACCACGACAGGGTGATGGCTACACCTTC. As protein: CASSPRQGDGYTF.

In DNA form, the CDR3 reads TGCGCCAGCAGCTTGGCCGTAGGACAGGGGAATGGCTACACCTTC. This translates into CASSLAVGQGNGYTF. V is TRBV5-1 and J is TRBJ1-2; TRBD1 aligns across 9 bases. This CDR3 is 15 amino acids long. The germline V gene encodes CDR1 SGHRS and CDR2 YFSETQ. The V and J ends lost 0 bases and 6 bases, in that order; junction bases with no gene match: 6.

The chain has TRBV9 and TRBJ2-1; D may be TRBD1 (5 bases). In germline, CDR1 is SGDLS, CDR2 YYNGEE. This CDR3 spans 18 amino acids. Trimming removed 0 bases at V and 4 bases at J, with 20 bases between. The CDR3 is CASSVVYRGSPAYNEQFF. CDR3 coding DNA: TGTGCCAGCAGCGTAGTTTATAGGGGCAGCCCCGCTTACAATGAGCAGTTCTTC. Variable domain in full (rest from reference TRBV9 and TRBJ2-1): DSGVTQTPKHLITATGQRVTLRCSPRSGDLSVYWYQQSLDQGLQFLIQYYNGEERAKGNILERFSAQQFPDLHSELNLSSLELGDSALYFCASSVVYRGSPAYNEQFFGPGTRLTVL.

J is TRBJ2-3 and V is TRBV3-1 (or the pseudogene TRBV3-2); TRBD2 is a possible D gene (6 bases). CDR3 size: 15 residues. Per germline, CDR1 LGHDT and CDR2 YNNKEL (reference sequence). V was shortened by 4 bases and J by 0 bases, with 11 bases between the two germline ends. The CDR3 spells CASSPTSSSTDTQYF. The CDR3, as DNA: TGTGCCAGCAGCCCGACTAGTTCTAGCACAGATACGCAGTATTTT.

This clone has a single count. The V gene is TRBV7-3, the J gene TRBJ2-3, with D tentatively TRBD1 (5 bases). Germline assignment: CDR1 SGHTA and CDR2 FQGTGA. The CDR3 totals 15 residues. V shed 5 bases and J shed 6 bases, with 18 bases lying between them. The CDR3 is CASSPSDSRRDTQYF. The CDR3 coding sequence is TGTGCCAGCAGCCCCAGTGACAGCCGCAGGGATACGCAGTATTTT.

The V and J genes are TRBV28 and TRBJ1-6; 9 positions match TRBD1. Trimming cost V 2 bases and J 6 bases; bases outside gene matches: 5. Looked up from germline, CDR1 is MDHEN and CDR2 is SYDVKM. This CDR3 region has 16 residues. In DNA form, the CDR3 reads TGTGCCAGCAGTTTAACCGGGACAGGGCTTAATTCACCCCTCCACTTT. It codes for CASSLTGTGLNSPLHF. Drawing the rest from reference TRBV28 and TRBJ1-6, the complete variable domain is DVKVTQSSRYLVKRTGEKVFLECVQDMDHENMFWYRQDPGLGLRLIYFSYDVKMKEKGDIPEGYSVSREKKERFSLILESASTNQTSMYLCASSLTGTGLNSPLHFGNGTRLTVT.

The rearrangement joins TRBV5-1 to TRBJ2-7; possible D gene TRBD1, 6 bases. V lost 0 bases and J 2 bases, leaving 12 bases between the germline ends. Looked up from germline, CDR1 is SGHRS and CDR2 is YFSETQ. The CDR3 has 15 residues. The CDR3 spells CASSLASGQTYEQYF. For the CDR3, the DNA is TGCGCCAGCAGCTTGGCGTCAGGACAGACCTACGAGCAGTACTTC.

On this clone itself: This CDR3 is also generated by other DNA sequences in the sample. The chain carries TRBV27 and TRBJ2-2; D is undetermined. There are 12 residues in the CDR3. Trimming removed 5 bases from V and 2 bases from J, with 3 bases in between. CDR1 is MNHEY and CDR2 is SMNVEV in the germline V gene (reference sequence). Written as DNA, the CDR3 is TGTGCCAGCAGTCTCAACACCGGGGAGCTGTTTTTT. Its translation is CASSLNTGELFF.

As DNA, the CDR3 is TGTGCCATCAGTGAGTCGACTCGGGGACAGCGCTCCTACAATGAGCAGTTCTTC. It encodes CAISESTRGQRSYNEQFF. V and J are TRBV10-3 and TRBJ2-1; 7 bases fit TRBD1. Germline CDR1 and CDR2: ENHRY and SYGVKD. The CDR3 length is 18 residues. V lost 0 bases and J lost 0; bases outside the gene matches: 8.

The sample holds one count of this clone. CDR3 DNA: TGTGCCAGTAGTATAGACAGCGGTCTCCAGCCCCAGCATTTT. The encoded protein is CASSIDSGLQPQHF. The V gene is TRBV19, the J gene TRBJ1-5; unclear D gene. V lost 0 bases to trimming and J lost 7 bases, with 10 bases between them. The CDR3 is 14 residues long. Germline V CDR1 and CDR2: LNHDA, SQIVND (reference sequence).

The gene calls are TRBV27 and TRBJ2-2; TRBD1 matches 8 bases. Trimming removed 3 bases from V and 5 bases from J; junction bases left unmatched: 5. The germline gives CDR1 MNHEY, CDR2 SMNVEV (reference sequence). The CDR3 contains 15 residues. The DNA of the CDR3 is TGTGCCAGCAGTTTTGGTGACAGGGGTACCGGGGAGCTGTTTTTT. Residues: CASSFGDRGTGELFF.